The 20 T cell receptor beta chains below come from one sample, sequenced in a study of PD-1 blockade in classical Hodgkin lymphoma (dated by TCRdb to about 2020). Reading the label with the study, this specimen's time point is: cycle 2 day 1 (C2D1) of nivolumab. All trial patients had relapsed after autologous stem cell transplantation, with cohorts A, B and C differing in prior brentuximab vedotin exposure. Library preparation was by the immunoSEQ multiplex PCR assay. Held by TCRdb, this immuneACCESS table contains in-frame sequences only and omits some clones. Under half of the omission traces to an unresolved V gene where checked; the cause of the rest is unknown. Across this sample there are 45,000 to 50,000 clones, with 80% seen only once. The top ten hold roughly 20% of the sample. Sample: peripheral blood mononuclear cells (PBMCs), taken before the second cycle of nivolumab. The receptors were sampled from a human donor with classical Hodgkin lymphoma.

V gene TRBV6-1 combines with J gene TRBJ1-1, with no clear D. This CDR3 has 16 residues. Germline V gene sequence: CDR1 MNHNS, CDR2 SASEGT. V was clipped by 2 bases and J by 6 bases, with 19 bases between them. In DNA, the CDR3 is TGTGCCAGCAGTGAACGGATCTGGGGAGGTAGCGCTGAAGCTTTCTTT. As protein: CASSERIWGGSAEAFF.

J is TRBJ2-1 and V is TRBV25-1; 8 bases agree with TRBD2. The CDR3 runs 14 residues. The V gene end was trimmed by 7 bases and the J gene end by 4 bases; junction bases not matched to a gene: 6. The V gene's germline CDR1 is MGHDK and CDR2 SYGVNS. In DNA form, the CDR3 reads TGTGCCAGCATCGCACGGGGGGGATACAATGAGCAGTTCTTC. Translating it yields CASIARGGYNEQFF.

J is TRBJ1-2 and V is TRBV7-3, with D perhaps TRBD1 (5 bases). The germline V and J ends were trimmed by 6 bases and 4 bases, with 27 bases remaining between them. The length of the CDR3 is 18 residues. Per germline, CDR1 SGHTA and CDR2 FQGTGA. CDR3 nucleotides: TGTGCCAGCAGTTTAGTTTTAGACGTTGAGGGGTTGGGCTATGGCTACACCTTC. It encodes CASSLVLDVEGLGYGYTF.

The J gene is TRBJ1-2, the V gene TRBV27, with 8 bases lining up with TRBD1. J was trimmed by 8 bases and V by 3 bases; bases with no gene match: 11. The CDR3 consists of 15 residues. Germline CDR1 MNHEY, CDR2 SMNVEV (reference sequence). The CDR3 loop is CASSFLDRASGGYTF. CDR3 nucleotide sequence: TGTGCCAGCAGTTTCTTGGACAGGGCGAGTGGAGGCTACACCTTC.

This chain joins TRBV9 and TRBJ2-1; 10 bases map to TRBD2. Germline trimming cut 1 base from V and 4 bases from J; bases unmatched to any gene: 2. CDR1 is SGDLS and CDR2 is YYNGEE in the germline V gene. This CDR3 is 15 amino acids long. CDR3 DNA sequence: TGTGCCAGCAGCGTAAAAGCGGGAGGGTACAATGAGCAGTTCTTC. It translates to CASSVKAGGYNEQFF.

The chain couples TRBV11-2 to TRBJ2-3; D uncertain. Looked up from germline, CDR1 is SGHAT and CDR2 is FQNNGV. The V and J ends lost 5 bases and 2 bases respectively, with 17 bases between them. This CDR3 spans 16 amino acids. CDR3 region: CASSPRPPSATDTQYF. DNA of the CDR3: TGTGCCAGCAGCCCCCGTCCCCCCAGCGCCACAGATACGCAGTATTTT. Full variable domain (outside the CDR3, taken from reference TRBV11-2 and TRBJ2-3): EAGVAQSPRYKIIEKRQSVAFWCNPISGHATLYWYQQILGQGPKLLIQFQNNGVVDDSQLPKDRFSAERLKGVDSTLKIQPAKLEDSAVYLCASSPRPPSATDTQYFGPGTRLTVL.

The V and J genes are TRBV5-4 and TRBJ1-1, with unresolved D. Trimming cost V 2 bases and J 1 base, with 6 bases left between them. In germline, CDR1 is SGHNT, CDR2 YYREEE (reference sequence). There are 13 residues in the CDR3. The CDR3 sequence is CASSLGPNTEAFF. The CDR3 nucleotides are TGTGCCAGCAGCTTAGGGCCGAACACTGAAGCTTTCTTT.

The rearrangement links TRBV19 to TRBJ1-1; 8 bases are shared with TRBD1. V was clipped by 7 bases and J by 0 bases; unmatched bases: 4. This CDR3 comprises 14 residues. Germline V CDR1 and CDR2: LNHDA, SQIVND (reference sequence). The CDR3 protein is CASTRQGMNTEAFF. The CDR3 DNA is TGTGCCAGTACCAGACAGGGGATGAACACTGAAGCTTTCTTT.

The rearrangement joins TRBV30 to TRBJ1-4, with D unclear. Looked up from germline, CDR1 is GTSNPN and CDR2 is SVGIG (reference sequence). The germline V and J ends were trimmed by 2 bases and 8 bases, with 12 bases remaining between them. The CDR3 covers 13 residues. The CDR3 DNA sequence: TGTGCCTGGAGTCCAGCCTTTCGGGAAAAACTGTTTTTT. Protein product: CAWSPAFREKLFF.

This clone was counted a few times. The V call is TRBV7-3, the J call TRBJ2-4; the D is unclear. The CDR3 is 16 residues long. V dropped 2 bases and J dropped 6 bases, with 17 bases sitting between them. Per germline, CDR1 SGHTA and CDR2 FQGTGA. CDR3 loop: CASSLDIRQLGNIQYF. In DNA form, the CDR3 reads TGTGCCAGCAGCTTAGACATTCGGCAGTTGGGAAACATTCAGTACTTC. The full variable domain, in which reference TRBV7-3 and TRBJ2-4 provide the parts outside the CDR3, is GAGVSQTPSNKVTEKGKYVELRCDPISGHTALYWYRQSLGQGPEFLIYFQGTGAADDSGLPNDRFFAVRPEGSVSTLKIQRTERGDSAVYLCASSLDIRQLGNIQYFGAGTRLSVL.

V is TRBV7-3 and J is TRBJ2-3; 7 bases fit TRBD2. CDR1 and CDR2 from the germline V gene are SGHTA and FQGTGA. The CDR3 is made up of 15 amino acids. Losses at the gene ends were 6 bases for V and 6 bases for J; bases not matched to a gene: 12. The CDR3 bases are TGTGCCAGCAGTCCGGGGAGTGGCGGGGGTGATACGCAGTATTTT. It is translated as CASSPGSGGGDTQYF.

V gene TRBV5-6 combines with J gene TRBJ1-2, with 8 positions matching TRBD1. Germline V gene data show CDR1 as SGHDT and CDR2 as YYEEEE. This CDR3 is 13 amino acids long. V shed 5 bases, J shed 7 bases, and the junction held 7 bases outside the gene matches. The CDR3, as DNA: TGTGCCAGCAGAACGACAGGGGATCCTGGCTACACCTTC. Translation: CASRTTGDPGYTF.

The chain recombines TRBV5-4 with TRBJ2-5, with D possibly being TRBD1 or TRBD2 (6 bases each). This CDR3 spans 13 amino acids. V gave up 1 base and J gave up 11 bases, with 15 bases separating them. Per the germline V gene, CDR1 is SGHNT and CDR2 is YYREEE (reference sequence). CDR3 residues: CASSLLQGGEQYF. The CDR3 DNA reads TGTGCCAGCAGCTTGCTACAGGGCGGGGAGCAGTACTTC. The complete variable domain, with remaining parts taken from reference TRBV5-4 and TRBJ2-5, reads ETGVTQSPTHLIKTRGQQVTLRCSSQSGHNTVSWYQQALGQGPQFIFQYYREEENGRGNFPPRFSGLQFPNYSSELNVNALELDDSALYLCASSLLQGGEQYFGPGTRLLVL.

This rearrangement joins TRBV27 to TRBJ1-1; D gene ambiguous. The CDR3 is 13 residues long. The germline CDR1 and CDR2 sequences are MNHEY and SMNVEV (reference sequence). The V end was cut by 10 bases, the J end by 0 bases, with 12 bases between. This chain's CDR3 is CATSGQMNTEAFF. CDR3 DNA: TGTGCCACCTCCGGGCAGATGAACACTGAAGCTTTCTTT.

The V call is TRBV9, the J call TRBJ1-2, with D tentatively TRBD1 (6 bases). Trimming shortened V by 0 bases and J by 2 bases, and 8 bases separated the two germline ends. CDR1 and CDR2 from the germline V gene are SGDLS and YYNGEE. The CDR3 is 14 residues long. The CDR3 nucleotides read TGTGCCAGCAGCGTAGGGACAGCCAACTATGGCTACACCTTC. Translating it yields CASSVGTANYGYTF.

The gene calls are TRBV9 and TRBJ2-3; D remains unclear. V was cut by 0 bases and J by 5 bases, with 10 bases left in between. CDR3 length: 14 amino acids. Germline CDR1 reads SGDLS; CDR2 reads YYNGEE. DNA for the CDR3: TGTGCCAGCAGCGTAGAGCAGTTTGGAGATACGCAGTATTTT. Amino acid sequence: CASSVEQFGDTQYF.

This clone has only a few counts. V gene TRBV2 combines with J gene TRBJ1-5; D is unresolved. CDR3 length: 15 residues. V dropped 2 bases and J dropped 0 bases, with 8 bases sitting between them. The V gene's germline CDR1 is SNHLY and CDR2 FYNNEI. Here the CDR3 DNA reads TGTGCCAGCAGTGAAAGTAGATTTAGCAATCAGCCCCAGCATTTT. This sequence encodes CASSESRFSNQPQHF.

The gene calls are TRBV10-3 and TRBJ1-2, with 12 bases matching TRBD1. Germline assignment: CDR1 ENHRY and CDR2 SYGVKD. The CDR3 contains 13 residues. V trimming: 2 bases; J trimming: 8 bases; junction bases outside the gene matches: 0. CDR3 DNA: TGTGCCATCAGTGAGGGGACAGGGGGCGGCTACACCTTC. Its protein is CAISEGTGGGYTF.

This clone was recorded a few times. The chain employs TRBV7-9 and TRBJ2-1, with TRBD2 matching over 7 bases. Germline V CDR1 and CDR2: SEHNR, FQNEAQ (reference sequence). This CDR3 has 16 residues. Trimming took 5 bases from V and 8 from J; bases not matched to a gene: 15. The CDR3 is CASSLPTGGSLYEQFF. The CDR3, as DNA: TGTGCCAGCAGCCTTCCGACCGGCGGGAGCTTGTATGAGCAGTTCTTC.

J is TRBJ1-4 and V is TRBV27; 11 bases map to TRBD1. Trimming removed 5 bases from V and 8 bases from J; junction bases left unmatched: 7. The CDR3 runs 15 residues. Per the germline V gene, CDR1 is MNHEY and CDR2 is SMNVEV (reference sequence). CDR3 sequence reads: CASSARTGGDEKLFF. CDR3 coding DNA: TGTGCCAGCAGTGCGAGGACAGGGGGCGACGAAAAACTGTTTTTT.